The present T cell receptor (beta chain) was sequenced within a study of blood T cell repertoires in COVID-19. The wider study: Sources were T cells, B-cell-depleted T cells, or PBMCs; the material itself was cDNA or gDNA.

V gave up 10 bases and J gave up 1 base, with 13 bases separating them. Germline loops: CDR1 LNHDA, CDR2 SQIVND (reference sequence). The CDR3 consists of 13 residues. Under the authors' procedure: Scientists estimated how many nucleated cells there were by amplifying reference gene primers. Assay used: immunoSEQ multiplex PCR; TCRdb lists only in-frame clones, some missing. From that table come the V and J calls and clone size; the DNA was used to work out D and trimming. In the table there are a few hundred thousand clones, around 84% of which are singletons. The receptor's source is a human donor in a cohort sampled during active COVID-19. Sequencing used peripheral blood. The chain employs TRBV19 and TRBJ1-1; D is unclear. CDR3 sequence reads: CATKTTQNTEAFF. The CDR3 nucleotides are TGTGCCACGAAGACAACTCAGAACACTGAAGCTTTCTTT.